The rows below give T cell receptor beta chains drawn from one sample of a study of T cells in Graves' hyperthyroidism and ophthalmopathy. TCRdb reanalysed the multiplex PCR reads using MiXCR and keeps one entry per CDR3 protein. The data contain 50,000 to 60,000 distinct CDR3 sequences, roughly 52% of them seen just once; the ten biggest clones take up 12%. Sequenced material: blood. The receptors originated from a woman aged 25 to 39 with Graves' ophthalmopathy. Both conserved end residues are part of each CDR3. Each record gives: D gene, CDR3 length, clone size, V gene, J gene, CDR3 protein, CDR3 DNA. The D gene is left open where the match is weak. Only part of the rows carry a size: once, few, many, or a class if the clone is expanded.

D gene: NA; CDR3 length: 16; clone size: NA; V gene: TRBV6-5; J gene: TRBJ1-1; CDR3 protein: CASSYSVEGGSTEAFF; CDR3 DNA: TGTGCCAGCAGTTACTCCGTCGAGGGCGGTAGCACTGAAGCTTTCTTT
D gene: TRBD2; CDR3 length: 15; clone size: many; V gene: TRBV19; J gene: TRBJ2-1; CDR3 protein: CASIGTSGSYNEQFF; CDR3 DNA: TGTGCCAGTATTGGGACTAGCGGGAGTTACAATGAGCAGTTCTTC
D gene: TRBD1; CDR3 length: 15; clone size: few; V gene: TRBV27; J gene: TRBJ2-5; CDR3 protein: CASSAGTGSEETQYF; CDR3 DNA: TGTGCCAGCAGTGCCGGGACAGGGTCTGAAGAGACCCAGTACTTC
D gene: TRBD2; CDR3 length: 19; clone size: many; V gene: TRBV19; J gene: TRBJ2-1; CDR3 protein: CASSITRGGLAGIYNEQFF; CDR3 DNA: TGTGCCAGTAGTATAACACGCGGGGGACTAGCGGGGATCTACAATGAGCAGTTCTTC
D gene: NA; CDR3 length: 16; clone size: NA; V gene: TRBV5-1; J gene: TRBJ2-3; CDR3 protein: CASSLGLVASTDTQYF; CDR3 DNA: TGCGCCAGCAGCTTGGGACTAGTGGCTAGCACAGATACGCAGTACTTT
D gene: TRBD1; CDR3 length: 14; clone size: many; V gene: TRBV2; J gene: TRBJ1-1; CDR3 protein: CASSSQGLYTEAFF; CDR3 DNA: TGTGCCAGCAGTTCACAGGGGTTGTATACTGAAGCTTTCTTT
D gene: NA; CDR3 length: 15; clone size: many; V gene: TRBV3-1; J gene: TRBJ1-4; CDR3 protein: CASSREQTPNEKLFF; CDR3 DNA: TGTGCCAGCAGCCGTGAGCAGACGCCTAATGAAAAACTGTTTTTT
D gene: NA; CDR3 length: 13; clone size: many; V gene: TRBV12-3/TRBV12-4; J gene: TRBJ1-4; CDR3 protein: CANSLGRGEKLFF; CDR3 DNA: TGTGCCAACAGTTTGGGCAGAGGTGAAAAACTGTTTTTT
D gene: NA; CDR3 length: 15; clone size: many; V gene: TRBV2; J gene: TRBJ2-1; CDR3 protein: CASSEASSPYNEQFF; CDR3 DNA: TGTGCCAGCAGTGAGGCTTCCTCCCCCTACAATGAGCAGTTCTTC
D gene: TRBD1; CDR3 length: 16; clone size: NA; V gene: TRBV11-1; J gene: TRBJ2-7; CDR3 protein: CASSLADRAKAYEQYF; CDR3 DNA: TGTGCCAGCAGCTTAGCGGACAGGGCAAAAGCCTACGAGCAGTACTTC
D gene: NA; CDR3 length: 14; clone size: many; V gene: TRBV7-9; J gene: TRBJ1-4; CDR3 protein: CASSEVGANEKLFF; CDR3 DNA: TGTGCCAGCAGCGAGGTGGGGGCTAATGAAAAACTGTTTTTT
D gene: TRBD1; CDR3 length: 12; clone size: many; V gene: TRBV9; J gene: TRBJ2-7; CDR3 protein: CASSTGQGEQYF; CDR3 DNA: TGTGCCAGCAGCACGGGACAGGGGGAGCAGTACTTC
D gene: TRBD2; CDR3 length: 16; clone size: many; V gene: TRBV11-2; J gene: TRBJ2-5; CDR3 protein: CASSAIAGVGQETQYF; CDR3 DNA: TGTGCCAGCAGCGCGATAGCGGGAGTAGGGCAGGAGACCCAGTACTTC
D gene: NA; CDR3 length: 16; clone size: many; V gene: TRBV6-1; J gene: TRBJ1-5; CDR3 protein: CASSEAPGAGNQPQHF; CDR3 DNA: TGTGCCAGCAGTGAAGCTCCGGGAGCAGGCAATCAGCCCCAGCATTTT
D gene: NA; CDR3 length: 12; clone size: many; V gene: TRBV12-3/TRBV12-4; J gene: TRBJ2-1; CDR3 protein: CASRVTRNEQFF; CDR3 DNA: TGTGCCAGCAGAGTCACTCGGAATGAGCAGTTCTTC
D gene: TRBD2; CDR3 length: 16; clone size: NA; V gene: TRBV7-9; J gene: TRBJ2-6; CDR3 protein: CASSLVGGTGANVLTF; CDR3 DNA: TGTGCCAGCAGCTTAGTCGGGGGGACTGGGGCCAACGTCCTGACTTTC
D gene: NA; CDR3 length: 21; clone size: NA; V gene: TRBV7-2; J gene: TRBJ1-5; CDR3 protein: CASSFYICSARNRGRSQPQHF; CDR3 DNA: NA
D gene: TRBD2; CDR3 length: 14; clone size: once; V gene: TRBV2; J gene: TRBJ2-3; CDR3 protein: CASSWASGTDTQYF; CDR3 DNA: TGTGCCAGCAGTTGGGCTAGCGGGACAGATACGCAGTATTTT
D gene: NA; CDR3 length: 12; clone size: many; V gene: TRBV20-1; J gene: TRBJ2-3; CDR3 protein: CSARPFTDTQYF; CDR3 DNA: TGCAGTGCTAGACCTTTTACAGATACGCAGTATTTT
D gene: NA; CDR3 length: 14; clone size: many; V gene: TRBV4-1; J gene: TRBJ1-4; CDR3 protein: CASSRGPLGEKLFF; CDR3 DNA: TGCGCCAGCAGCCGAGGACCCTTGGGGGAAAAACTGTTTTTT
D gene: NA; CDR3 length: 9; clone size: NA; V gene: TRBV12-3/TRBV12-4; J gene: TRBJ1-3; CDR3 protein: CASSWGESF; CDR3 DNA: TGTGCCAGCAGTTGGGGGGAAAGCTTC
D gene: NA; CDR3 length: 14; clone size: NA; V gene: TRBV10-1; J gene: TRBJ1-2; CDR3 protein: CASSEVGGTWGYTF; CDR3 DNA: TGCGCCAGCAGTGAGGTGGGGGGGACCTGGGGCTACACCTTC
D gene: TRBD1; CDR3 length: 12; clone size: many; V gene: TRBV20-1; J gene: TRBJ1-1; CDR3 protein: CSADRDRTEAFF; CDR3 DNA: TGCAGTGCTGACAGGGATCGGACTGAAGCTTTCTTT
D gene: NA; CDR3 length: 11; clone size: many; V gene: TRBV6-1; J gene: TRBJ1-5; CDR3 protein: CASSETQPQHF; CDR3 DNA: TGTGCCAGCAGTGAAACTCAGCCCCAGCATTTT
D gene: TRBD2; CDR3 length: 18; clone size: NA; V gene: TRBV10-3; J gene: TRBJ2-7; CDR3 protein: CAISESPGLAGGGHEQYF; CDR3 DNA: TGTGCCATCAGTGAGTCACCGGGACTAGCGGGAGGCGGCCACGAGCAGTACTTC
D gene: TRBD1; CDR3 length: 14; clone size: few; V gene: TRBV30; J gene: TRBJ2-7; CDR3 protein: CAWRARDRGNEQYF; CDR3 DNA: TGTGCCTGGAGAGCCCGGGACAGAGGAAACGAGCAGTACTTC
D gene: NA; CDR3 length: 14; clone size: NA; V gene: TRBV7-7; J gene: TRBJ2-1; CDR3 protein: CASSLTRALNEQFF; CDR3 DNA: TGTGCTAGCAGCCTAACGAGGGCCTTAAATGAGCAGTTCTTC
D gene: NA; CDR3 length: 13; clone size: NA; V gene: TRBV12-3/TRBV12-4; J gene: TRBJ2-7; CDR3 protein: CASSFGGIAEQYF; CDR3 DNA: TGTGCCAGCAGTTTCGGGGGAATCGCCGAGCAGTACTTC
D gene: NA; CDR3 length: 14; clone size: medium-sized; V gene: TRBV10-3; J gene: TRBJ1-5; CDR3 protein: CAISENQGGQPQHF; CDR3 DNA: TGTGCCATCAGTGAGAACCAGGGCGGTCAGCCCCAGCATTTT
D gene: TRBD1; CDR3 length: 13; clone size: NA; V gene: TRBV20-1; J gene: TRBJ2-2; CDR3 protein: CSATTGSTGELSF; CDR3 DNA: TGCAGTGCAACGACAGGGAGCACCGGGGAGCTGTCTTTT